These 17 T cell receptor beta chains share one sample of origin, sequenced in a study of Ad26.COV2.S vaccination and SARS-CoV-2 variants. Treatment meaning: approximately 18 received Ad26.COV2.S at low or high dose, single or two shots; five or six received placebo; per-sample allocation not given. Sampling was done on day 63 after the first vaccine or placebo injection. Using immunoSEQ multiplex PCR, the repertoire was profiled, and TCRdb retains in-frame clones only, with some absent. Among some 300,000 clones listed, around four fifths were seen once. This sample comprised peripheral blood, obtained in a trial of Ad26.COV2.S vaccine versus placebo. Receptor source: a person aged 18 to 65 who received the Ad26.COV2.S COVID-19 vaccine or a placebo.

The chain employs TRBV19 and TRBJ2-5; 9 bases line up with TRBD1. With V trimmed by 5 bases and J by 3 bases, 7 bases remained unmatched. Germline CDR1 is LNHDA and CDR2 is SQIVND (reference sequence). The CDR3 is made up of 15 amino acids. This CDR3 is CASSDTGTGKETQYF. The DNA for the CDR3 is TGTGCCAGTAGTGATACCGGGACAGGGAAAGAGACCCAGTACTTC.

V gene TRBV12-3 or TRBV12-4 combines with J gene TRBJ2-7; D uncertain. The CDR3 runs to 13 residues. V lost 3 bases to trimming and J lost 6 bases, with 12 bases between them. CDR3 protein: CASSLRSPLEQYF. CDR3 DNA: TGTGCCAGCAGTTTGAGGTCCCCTCTCGAGCAGTACTTC.

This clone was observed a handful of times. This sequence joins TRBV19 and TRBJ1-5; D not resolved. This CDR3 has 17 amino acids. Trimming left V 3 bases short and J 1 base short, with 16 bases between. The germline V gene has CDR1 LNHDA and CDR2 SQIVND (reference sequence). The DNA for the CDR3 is TGTGCCAGTAGTATGGTCGTTAGATCGAGGAGCAATCAGCCCCAGCATTTT. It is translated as CASSMVVRSRSNQPQHF. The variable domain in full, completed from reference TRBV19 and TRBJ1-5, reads DGGITQSPKYLFRKEGQNVTLSCEQNLNHDAMYWYRQDPGQGLRLIYYSQIVNDFQKGDIAEGYSVSREKKESFPLTVTSAQKNPTAFYLCASSMVVRSRSNQPQHFGDGTRLSIL.

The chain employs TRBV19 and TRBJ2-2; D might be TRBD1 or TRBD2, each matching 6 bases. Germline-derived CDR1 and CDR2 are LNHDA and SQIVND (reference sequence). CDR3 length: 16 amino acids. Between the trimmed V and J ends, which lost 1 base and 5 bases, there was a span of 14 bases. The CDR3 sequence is CASSIVGGGRTGELFF. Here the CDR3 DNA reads TGTGCCAGTAGTATAGTAGGAGGGGGACGAACCGGGGAGCTGTTTTTT.

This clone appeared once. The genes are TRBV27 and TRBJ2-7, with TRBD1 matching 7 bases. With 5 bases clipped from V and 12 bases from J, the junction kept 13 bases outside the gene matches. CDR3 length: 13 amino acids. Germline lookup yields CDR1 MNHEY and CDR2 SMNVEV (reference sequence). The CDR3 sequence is CASSLPGTDVLYF. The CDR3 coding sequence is TGTGCCAGCAGTCTCCCCGGGACAGACGTGCTGTACTTC.

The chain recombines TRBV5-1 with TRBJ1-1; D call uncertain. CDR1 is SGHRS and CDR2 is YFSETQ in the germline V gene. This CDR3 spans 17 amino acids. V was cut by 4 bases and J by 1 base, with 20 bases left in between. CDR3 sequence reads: CASSPEWTLWQNTEAFF. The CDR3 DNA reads TGCGCCAGCAGCCCGGAATGGACGTTGTGGCAGAACACTGAAGCTTTCTTT.

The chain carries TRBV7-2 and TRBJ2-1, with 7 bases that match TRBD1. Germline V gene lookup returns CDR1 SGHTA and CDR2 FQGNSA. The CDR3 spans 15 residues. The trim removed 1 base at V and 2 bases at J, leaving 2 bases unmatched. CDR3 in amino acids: CASSLDRGAYNEQFF. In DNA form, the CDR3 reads TGTGCCAGCAGCTTAGACAGGGGAGCCTACAATGAGCAGTTCTTC.

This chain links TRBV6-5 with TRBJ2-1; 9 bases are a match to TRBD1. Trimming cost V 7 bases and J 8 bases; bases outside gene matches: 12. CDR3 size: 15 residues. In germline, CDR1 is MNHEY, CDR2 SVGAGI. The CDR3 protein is CASKTGTGKIHEQFF. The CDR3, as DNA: TGTGCCAGCAAAACCGGGACAGGGAAAATCCATGAGCAGTTCTTC.

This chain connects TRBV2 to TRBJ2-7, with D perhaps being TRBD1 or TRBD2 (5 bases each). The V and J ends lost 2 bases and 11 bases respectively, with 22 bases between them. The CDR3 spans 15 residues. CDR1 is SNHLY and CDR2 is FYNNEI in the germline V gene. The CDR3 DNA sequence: TGTGCCAGCAGTGAAAGCCCAACCGGGGCGACGAGGGAGTACTTC. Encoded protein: CASSESPTGATREYF. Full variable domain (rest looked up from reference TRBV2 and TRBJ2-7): EPEVTQTPSHQVTQMGQEVILRCVPISNHLYFYWYRQILGQKVEFLVSFYNNEISEKSEIFDDQFSVERPDGSNFTLKIRSTKLEDSAMYFCASSESPTGATREYFGPGTRLTVT.

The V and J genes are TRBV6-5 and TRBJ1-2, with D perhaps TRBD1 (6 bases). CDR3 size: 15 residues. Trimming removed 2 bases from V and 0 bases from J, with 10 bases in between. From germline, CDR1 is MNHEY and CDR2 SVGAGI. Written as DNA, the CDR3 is TGTGCCAGCAGTTACGTGCCAGGGGCTAACTATGGCTACACCTTC. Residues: CASSYVPGANYGYTF.

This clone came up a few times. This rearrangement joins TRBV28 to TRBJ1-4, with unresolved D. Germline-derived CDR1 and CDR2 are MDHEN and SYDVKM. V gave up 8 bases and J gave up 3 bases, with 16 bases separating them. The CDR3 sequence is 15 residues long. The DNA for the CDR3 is TGTGCCAGCGGATCCCCCCGGGTCCCTAATGAAAAACTGTTTTTT. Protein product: CASGSPRVPNEKLFF.

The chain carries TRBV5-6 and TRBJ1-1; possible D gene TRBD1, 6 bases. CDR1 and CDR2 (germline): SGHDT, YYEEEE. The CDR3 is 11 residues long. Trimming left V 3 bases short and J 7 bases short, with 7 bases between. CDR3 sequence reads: CASSSQGEAFF. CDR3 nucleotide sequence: TGTGCCAGCAGCTCACAGGGTGAAGCTTTCTTT. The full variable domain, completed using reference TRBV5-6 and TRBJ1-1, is DAGVTQSPTHLIKTRGQQVTLRCSPKSGHDTVSWYQQALGQGPQFIFQYYEEEERQRGNFPDRFSGHQFPNYSSELNVNALLLGDSALYLCASSSQGEAFFGQGTRLTVV.

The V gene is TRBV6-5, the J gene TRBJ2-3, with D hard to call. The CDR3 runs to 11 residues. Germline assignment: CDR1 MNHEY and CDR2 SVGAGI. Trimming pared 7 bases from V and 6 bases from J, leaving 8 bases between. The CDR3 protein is CASKSGDTQYF. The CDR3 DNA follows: TGTGCCAGCAAGTCCGGGGATACGCAGTATTTT.

This CDR3 reads CASRQQGAVDYTF. The CDR3 coding sequence is TGTGCCAGCAGACAACAGGGGGCGGTTGACTACACCTTC. This sequence joins TRBV6-5 and TRBJ1-2, with 9 bases aligning to TRBD1. Germline V gives CDR1 MNHEY, CDR2 SVGAGI. With V trimmed by 6 bases and J by 10 bases, 9 bases remained unmatched. The CDR3 consists of 13 residues.

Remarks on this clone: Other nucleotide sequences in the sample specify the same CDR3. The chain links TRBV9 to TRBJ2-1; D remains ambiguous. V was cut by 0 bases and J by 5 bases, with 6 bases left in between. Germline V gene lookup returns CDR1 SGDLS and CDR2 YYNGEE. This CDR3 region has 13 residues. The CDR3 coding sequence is TGTGCCAGCAGCGTAGGGGGAAACAATGAGCAGTTCTTC. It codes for CASSVGGNNEQFF.

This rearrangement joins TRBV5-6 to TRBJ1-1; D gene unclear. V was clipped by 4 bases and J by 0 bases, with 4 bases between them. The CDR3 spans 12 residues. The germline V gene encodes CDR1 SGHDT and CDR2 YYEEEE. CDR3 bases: TGTGCCAGCAGCGTGGTGAACACTGAAGCTTTCTTT. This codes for CASSVVNTEAFF.

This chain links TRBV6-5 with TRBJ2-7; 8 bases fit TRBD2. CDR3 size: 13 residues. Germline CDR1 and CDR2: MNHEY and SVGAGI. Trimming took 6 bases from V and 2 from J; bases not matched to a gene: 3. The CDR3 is CASRAGGPYEQYF. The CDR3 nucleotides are TGTGCCAGCAGGGCGGGGGGCCCCTACGAGCAGTACTTC.